One sample yielded the 11 T cell receptor beta chains listed below, sequenced in a study of cytomegalovirus exposure and HLA in healthy donors. Primers for the PCR totalled 60 Vbeta and 13 Jbeta. Only in-frame clones appear in the TCRdb table, and some are missing; sequencing was by immunoSEQ multiplex PCR. This sample has 150,000 to 200,000 clones, with about 90% found just once. Sequenced sample: PBMCs. The receptors were sampled from a girl in the first two years of life in good health and CMV-seronegative.

This chain connects TRBV4-1 to TRBJ1-5; D gene uncertain. The CDR3 totals 12 residues. The germline CDR1 and CDR2 sequences are MGHRA and YSYEKL. Trimming took off 3 bases at V and 4 bases at J, with 4 bases between the two ends. Written as DNA, the CDR3 is TGCGCCAGCAGCCATCTAAATCAGCCCCAGCATTTT. Its translation is CASSHLNQPQHF.

This chain links TRBV4-1 with TRBJ2-5; D is perhaps TRBD2 (7 bases). This CDR3 is 15 amino acids long. The V gene's germline CDR1 is MGHRA and CDR2 YSYEKL. Between the trimmed V and J ends, which lost 6 bases and 5 bases, there was a span of 19 bases. The CDR3 nucleotides are TGCGCCAGCAGACCCGCTTGGGGGGGCCGGGAGACCCAGTACTTC. It yields the protein CASRPAWGGRETQYF.

J is TRBJ1-2 and V is TRBV4-2, with D possibly matching TRBD1 (6 bases). This CDR3 is built from 15 residues. CDR1 is LGHNA and CDR2 is YNFKEQ in the germline V gene. Between the trimmed V and J ends, which lost 0 bases and 8 bases, there was a span of 16 bases. The CDR3 DNA reads as TGTGCCAGCAGCCAAGACCCACAGGGTATGGGGGGCTACACCTTC. Translation gives CASSQDPQGMGGYTF.

This sequence joins TRBV5-1 and TRBJ2-1, with 9 bases that match TRBD2. Losses at the gene ends were 1 base for V and 0 bases for J; bases not matched to a gene: 2. Germline V gene data show CDR1 as SGHRS and CDR2 as YFSETQ. The CDR3 consists of 16 residues. CDR3 coding DNA: TGCGCCAGCAGCTTGCGTAGCGGGAGCTCCTACAATGAGCAGTTCTTC. It codes for CASSLRSGSSYNEQFF.

The chain employs TRBV5-1 and TRBJ2-2; 7 bases fit TRBD1. CDR1 SGHRS and CDR2 YFSETQ come from the germline V gene. The CDR3 is made up of 14 amino acids. The V segment lost 4 bases and the J segment 4 bases; nucleotides outside the gene matches: 4. Written as DNA, the CDR3 is TGCGCCAGCAGCGTCGGGACAGTCACCGGGGAGCTGTTTTTT. Protein product: CASSVGTVTGELFF. The variable domain in full, completed from reference TRBV5-1 and TRBJ2-2, reads KAGVTQTPRYLIKTRGQQVTLSCSPISGHRSVSWYQQTPGQGLQFLFEYFSETQRNKGNFPGRFSGRQFSNSRSEMNVSTLELGDSALYLCASSVGTVTGELFFGEGSRLTVL.

The V gene is TRBV27, the J gene TRBJ2-7; D possibly corresponds to TRBD1 (6 bases). With 3 bases removed from V and 4 bases from J, the gap between germline ends came to 13 bases. Germline lookup yields CDR1 MNHEY and CDR2 SMNVEV (reference sequence). The CDR3 sequence is 14 residues long. In nucleotides, the CDR3 is TGTGCCAGCAGTTTTGGCAGGGGAGTTTACGAGCAGTACTTC. This translates into CASSFGRGVYEQYF.

This chain joins TRBV27 and TRBJ2-1; 10 bases fit TRBD2. Losses at the gene ends were 2 bases for V and 8 bases for J; bases not matched to a gene: 6. This CDR3 has 15 amino acids. Germline CDR1 reads MNHEY; CDR2 reads SMNVEV (reference sequence). CDR3 amino acids: CASSLGSGRAHEQFF. The DNA for the CDR3 is TGTGCCAGCAGTTTAGGGAGCGGGAGGGCCCATGAGCAGTTCTTC.

The table lists this clone with a few counts. CDR3 amino acids: CASSLGLQAGNTIYF. The CDR3 DNA sequence: TGTGCCAGCAGCTTGGGACTTCAAGCGGGAAACACCATATATTTT. J is TRBJ1-3 and V is TRBV5-4, with D unresolved. Trimming pared 0 bases from V and 4 bases from J, leaving 11 bases between. The CDR3 length is 15 residues. Per the germline V gene, CDR1 is SGHNT and CDR2 is YYREEE (reference sequence).

This rearrangement joins TRBV11-1 to TRBJ2-7, with D hard to call. Trimming took 2 bases from V and 1 from J, leaving 9 bases between them. The CDR3 spans 14 residues. Germline loops: CDR1 SGHAT, CDR2 FQDESV (reference sequence). For the CDR3, the DNA is TGTGCCAGCAGCTTAAGCGAGCGATCCTACGAGCAGTACTTC. Protein sequence: CASSLSERSYEQYF.

This sequence joins TRBV5-1 and TRBJ2-1, with D perhaps matching TRBD2 (5 bases). Trimming removed 2 bases from V and 6 bases from J, with 12 bases in between. Germline loops: CDR1 SGHRS, CDR2 YFSETQ. The CDR3 consists of 14 residues. The CDR3 nucleotides are TGCGCCAGCAGCTTATCGGAGGTGGTCAATGAGCAGTTCTTC. Protein product: CASSLSEVVNEQFF.

The V and J genes are TRBV10-3 and TRBJ2-7; 9 nucleotides match TRBD1. The trim removed 8 bases at V and 5 bases at J, leaving 13 bases unmatched. The V gene's germline CDR1 is ENHRY and CDR2 SYGVKD. This CDR3 comprises 15 residues. CDR3 in amino acids: CAIARTGTGSHEQYF. The CDR3 DNA follows: TGTGCCATCGCGCGAACCGGGACAGGGTCCCACGAGCAGTACTTC.